This record covers a single TCR beta chain. Its antigen is currently unknown. This sample is part of a study of cytomegalovirus exposure and HLA in healthy donors. Study-wide context: In an earlier analysis, around 120 million unique TCR beta sequences were found from 150 million to 200 million T cells. Whole-study findings and limits: For cytomegalovirus status, the classifier reportedly gave diagnoses with high specificity and sensitivity.

Researchers ran the PCR with 60 Vbeta and 13 Jbeta primers. Profiled with immunoSEQ multiplex PCR; TCRdb holds only in-frame clones, not every one. The sample yields some 120,000 clones, under 85% seen once. Trimming took off 2 bases at V and 7 bases at J, with 14 bases between the two ends. The germline CDR1 and CDR2 sequences are MGHRA and YSYEKL. The CDR3 has 15 residues. The study sampled nominally healthy donors, though unrecorded immune exposures were likely. This TCR was sampled from a woman aged 50 to 65 in good health and CMV-seropositive. V gene TRBV4-1 combines with J gene TRBJ1-4; D unresolved. Sequenced: PBMCs. CDR3 residues: CASSQPINPVEKLFF. The CDR3 DNA sequence: TGCGCCAGCAGCCAACCAATTAACCCAGTTGAAAAACTGTTTTTT.